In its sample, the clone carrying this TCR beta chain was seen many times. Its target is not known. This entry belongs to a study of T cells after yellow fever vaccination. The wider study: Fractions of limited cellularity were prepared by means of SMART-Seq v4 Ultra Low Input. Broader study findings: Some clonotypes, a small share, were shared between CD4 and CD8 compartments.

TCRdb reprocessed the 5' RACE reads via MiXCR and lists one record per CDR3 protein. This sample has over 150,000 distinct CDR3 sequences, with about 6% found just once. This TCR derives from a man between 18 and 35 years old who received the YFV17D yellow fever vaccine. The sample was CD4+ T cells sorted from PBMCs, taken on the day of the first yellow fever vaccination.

CDR3 loop: CASSLFPSGGPSTDTQYF. DNA of the CDR3: TGTGCCAGCAGCTTGTTTCCTAGCGGGGGCCCTAGCACAGATACGCAGTATTTT. This chain uses TRBV11-2 with TRBJ2-3, with 10 bases fitting TRBD2. CDR3 length equals 18 residues. Germline values: CDR1 SGHAT, CDR2 FQNNGV. V shed 3 bases, J shed 0 bases, and the junction held 9 bases outside the gene matches.